The following is a T cell receptor (beta chain) sequence with its context. Per germline, CDR1 MGHDK and CDR2 SYGVNS. The V and J ends lost 6 bases and 8 bases respectively, with 19 bases between them. This CDR3 has 14 residues. Via MiXCR, TCRdb re-called the multiplex PCR reads, giving one row per CDR3 protein. The sample includes around 140,000 distinct CDR3 sequences, about 33% seen only once; the top ten take about 2.5%. The lymph nodes were axillary draining lymph nodes from breast cancer patients. The sample belongs to a study of breast tumors, draining lymph nodes, adjacent tissues. The source material was axillary lymph node tissue. V gene TRBV25-1 combines with J gene TRBJ1-2, with D hard to call. The clonotype originates from a female donor with breast cancer. Some clones in this sample may be carry-over from other donors' samples. CDR3 DNA: TGTGCCAGCAGCCAATCCGACTCTTTCCGGGGCTACACCTTC. Encoded protein: CASSQSDSFRGYTF.